This T cell receptor beta chain comes out of a study of PD-L1 blockade in urothelial cancer. Germline CDR1 is LNHDA and CDR2 is SQIVND (reference sequence). The CDR3 consists of 12 residues. Trimming removed 5 bases from V and 1 base from J, with 6 bases in between. Indicated time point: peripheral blood 6 weeks after treatment start. The data were produced by immunoSEQ multiplex PCR, yet TCRdb's version contains in-frame clones alone and is incomplete. Of about 91,000 clones listed, 70% to 90% are singletons. The clonotype originates from a man between 65 and 79 years old with urothelial cancer. V is TRBV19 and J is TRBJ2-7; D gene uncertain. The sequencing used PBMCs, collected around atezolizumab (anti-PD-L1) treatment. In DNA, the CDR3 is TGTGCCAGTAGTCCCAATTCCTACGAGCAGTACTTC. The encoded protein is CASSPNSYEQYF. The complete variable domain, with remaining parts taken from reference TRBV19 and TRBJ2-7, reads DGGITQSPKYLFRKEGQNVTLSCEQNLNHDAMYWYRQDPGQGLRLIYYSQIVNDFQKGDIAEGYSVSREKKESFPLTVTSAQKNPTAFYLCASSPNSYEQYFGPGTRLTVT.